The clone carrying this T cell receptor beta chain has only a few counts. Its antigen is unidentified. The data originate from a study of T cells in Graves' hyperthyroidism and ophthalmopathy. Regarding the study as a whole: Prediction of ophthalmopathy progression came a median around 6.5 months pre-onset. In blood, most of the thyroid clonotypes expanded above 0.001 were also present.

Amplified regions were TCR beta CDR3 sequences from RNA transcripts. First-round RT-PCR of the TCR CDR3 relied on the HTBI primer set. TCRdb fed the multiplex PCR reads into MiXCR, producing one record per CDR3 protein. The sample lists a few hundred thousand distinct CDR3 sequences; approximately 15% were seen once. The CDR3 extends over 17 amino acids. The germline V gene encodes CDR1 MNHEY and CDR2 SVGEGT. V was clipped by 5 bases and J by 1 base; unmatched bases: 10. Absent ophthalmopathy progression within 18 months defined stable Graves' hyperthyroidism. This chain joins TRBV6-2 or TRBV6-3 and TRBJ2-2; 7 positions match TRBD2. The sequenced sample consisted of blood. This receptor was taken from a woman aged 18-30 years with Graves' hyperthyroidism. CDR3 bases: TGTGCCAGCAGTGGCCCGAGGGAGCGGGGGAACACCGGGGAGCTGTTTTTT. Its protein is CASSGPRERGNTGELFF.